This T cell receptor beta chain emerged from a study of blood T cell repertoires in COVID-19. Produced via immunoSEQ multiplex PCR; TCRdb's table is partial and in-frame only. This table has approximately 250,000 clones, around 80% appearing once. The CDR3 totals 14 residues. Per the germline V gene, CDR1 is SGHVS and CDR2 is FQNEAQ. The ends were cut back, 5 bases at V and 3 bases at J, with 13 bases in the middle. Sequenced: peripheral blood. This TCR derives from a man between 60 and 75 years old with acute or convalescent COVID-19. The chain couples TRBV7-8 to TRBJ1-1; possible D gene TRBD1, 5 bases. CDR3 in DNA: TGTGCCAGCAGCCAGGGAGGGGCGGACACTGAAGCTTTCTTT. The encoded protein is CASSQGGADTEAFF.